This T cell receptor beta chain was documented in a study of identical twins. Notes on the study in general: In beta out-of-frame sequences, the excess sharing between twins was weaker.

Looked up from germline, CDR1 is ENHRY and CDR2 is SYGVKD. Trimming took off 0 bases at V and 10 bases at J, with 6 bases between the two ends. This CDR3 has 11 residues. Concerning this clonotype: The target antigen is unknown.

A single record per CDR3 protein comes from TCRdb applying MiXCR to the 5' RACE reads. The data contain approximately 530,000 distinct CDR3 sequences, approximately 20% of them singletons. The same specimen was also included in a second study, on yellow fever vaccine responses in identical twins.

The chain carries TRBV10-3 and TRBJ2-5; D is unclear. The material sequenced was CD4+ T cells sorted from blood. The sequence was obtained from a woman younger than 35 in good health. In nucleotides, the CDR3 is TGTGCCATCAGTGAGTCGGATCGCCAGTACTTC. Translating gives CAISESDRQYF.